Listed here are 28 T cell receptor beta chains from one sample, sequenced in a study of blood T cell repertoires in COVID-19. The data were produced by immunoSEQ multiplex PCR, yet TCRdb's version contains in-frame clones alone and is incomplete. The sample lists 65,000 to 90,000 clones, about nine tenths occurring once. Sequencing used peripheral blood. These TCRs come from a woman aged 45-65 years with active or convalescent COVID-19.

The chain recombines TRBV4-3 with TRBJ2-3; D gene unclear. The CDR3 consists of 15 residues. Trimming removed 0 bases from V and 1 base from J, with 8 bases in between. Looked up from germline, CDR1 is LGHNA and CDR2 is YSLEER. As DNA, the CDR3 is TGCGCCAGCAGCCAAGATCTAGTCGGCACAGATACGCAGTATTTT. It encodes CASSQDLVGTDTQYF.

The chain links TRBV29-1 to TRBJ1-1, with 9 positions matching TRBD1. Trimming cost V 6 bases and J 0 bases; bases outside gene matches: 11. CDR1 and CDR2 from the germline V gene are SQVTM and ANQGSEA. The CDR3 sequence is 16 residues long. The CDR3 bases are TGCAGCGTCAACCCGGGACAGGGCATCATGAACACTGAAGCTTTCTTT. Translating it yields CSVNPGQGIMNTEAFF.

In DNA form, the CDR3 reads TGTGCCAGCAGTTCGGAGGGCGCAGGAGAGCAGTACTTC. Translated, it gives CASSSEGAGEQYF. The chain combines TRBV27 with TRBJ2-7, with D possibly matching TRBD2 (6 bases). Germline V lookup: CDR1 MNHEY, CDR2 SMNVEV (reference sequence). The CDR3 contains 13 residues. The V gene lost 4 bases and the J gene lost 7 bases, with 14 bases spanning the gap.

This chain connects TRBV19 to TRBJ2-7; TRBD1 matches 9 bases. The CDR3 runs 16 residues. J was trimmed by 5 bases and V by 4 bases; bases with no gene match: 12. Germline CDR1 and CDR2: LNHDA and SQIVND (reference sequence). This chain's CDR3 is CASSTESTGGGHEQYF. In DNA form, the CDR3 reads TGTGCCAGTAGTACCGAATCGACAGGGGGAGGGCACGAGCAGTACTTC. Variable domain in full (rest from reference TRBV19 and TRBJ2-7): DGGITQSPKYLFRKEGQNVTLSCEQNLNHDAMYWYRQDPGQGLRLIYYSQIVNDFQKGDIAEGYSVSREKKESFPLTVTSAQKNPTAFYLCASSTESTGGGHEQYFGPGTRLTVT.

The chain is built from TRBV5-5 and TRBJ1-1, with 7 bases matching TRBD1. CDR3 length: 16 residues. Germline trimming cut 2 bases from V and 4 bases from J; bases unmatched to any gene: 11. Germline loops: CDR1 SGHKS, CDR2 YYEKEE (reference sequence). Written as DNA, the CDR3 is TGTGCCAGCAGCTTAGACCACAGGGGCTCGAGCACTGAAGCTTTCTTT. Translation gives CASSLDHRGSSTEAFF.

V gene TRBV5-4 combines with J gene TRBJ2-5; TRBD2 matches 8 bases. Losses at the gene ends were 3 bases for V and 4 bases for J; bases not matched to a gene: 5. Per the germline V gene, CDR1 is SGHNT and CDR2 is YYREEE (reference sequence). The CDR3 loop spans 14 amino acids. The CDR3 loop reads CASSSGLALETQYF. Here the CDR3 DNA reads TGTGCCAGCAGCTCCGGACTAGCCTTAGAGACCCAGTACTTC.

This clone was seen only once. The chain links TRBV18 to TRBJ1-1; TRBD1 aligns across 7 bases. The CDR3 is 13 residues long. V lost 5 bases, J lost 9 bases, and 9 bases stayed unmatched. Looked up from germline, CDR1 is KGHSH and CDR2 is LQKENI. In DNA form, the CDR3 reads TGTGCCAGCTCATCAAACACAGGGGATCAAGCTTTCTTT. Translated: CASSSNTGDQAFF.

This rearrangement joins TRBV11-2 to TRBJ1-4; possibly TRBD1 for D (5 bases). V lost 5 bases to trimming and J lost 8 bases, with 27 bases between them. Germline lookup yields CDR1 SGHAT and CDR2 FQNNGV. CDR3 length: 18 residues. CDR3 sequence reads: CASSHRPGTGGDREKLFF. DNA of the CDR3: TGTGCCAGCAGCCACCGCCCGGGGACCGGGGGTGATCGCGAAAAACTGTTTTTT.

V usage is TRBV4-3 and J usage is TRBJ1-1, with TRBD1 matching 7 bases. V gave up 4 bases and J gave up 7 bases; unmatched junction bases: 6. The CDR3 sequence is 13 residues long. Germline assignment: CDR1 LGHNA and CDR2 YSLEER. The CDR3 spells CASSLRQGLEAFF. In DNA form, the CDR3 reads TGCGCCAGCAGCCTCCGACAGGGCCTTGAAGCTTTCTTT.

V gene TRBV7-3 combines with J gene TRBJ1-2, with a possible D match to TRBD1 (5 bases). V lost 1 base and J 6 bases, leaving 9 bases between the germline ends. The CDR3 spans 13 residues. The germline gives CDR1 SGHTA, CDR2 FQGTGA. CDR3 in DNA: TGTGCCAGCAGCTTAAGTCAGGGCGATGGCTACACCTTC. Protein product: CASSLSQGDGYTF.

The chain couples TRBV1 to TRBJ1-1. TRBV1 counts as a pseudogene. The CDR3 length is 12 residues. CDR3 DNA: TGTAATCGTTCGCAGACTAACACTGAAGCTTTCTTT. Translation gives CNRSQTNTEAFF.

This clone was detected a few times. The chain uses TRBV6-2 or TRBV6-3 and TRBJ1-2; D possibly corresponds to TRBD1 (5 bases). This CDR3 comprises 16 residues. CDR1 MNHEY and CDR2 SVGEGT come from the germline V gene. Trimming took off 2 bases at V and 2 bases at J, with 15 bases between the two ends. In DNA form, the CDR3 reads TGTGCCAGCAGTTACCACACGGATCGACAGAACTATGGCTACACCTTC. As protein: CASSYHTDRQNYGYTF.

The chain has TRBV5-4 and TRBJ2-5; 13 bases map to TRBD2. Germline V gives CDR1 SGHNT, CDR2 YYREEE (reference sequence). The trim removed 3 bases at V and 5 bases at J, leaving 7 bases unmatched. CDR3 length: 16 amino acids. In DNA form, the CDR3 reads TGTGCCAGCAGCTCAACTAGCGGGGGGGCCAGGGAGACCCAGTACTTC. Translation gives CASSSTSGGARETQYF.

The sample holds one count of this clone. This chain joins TRBV30 and TRBJ2-1; 10 bases are a match to TRBD2. The J segment lost 8 bases and the V segment lost 4 bases, leaving 5 bases of the junction unmatched. The CDR3 runs to 13 residues. CDR1 is GTSNPN, CDR2 SVGIG, per germline (reference sequence). Here the CDR3 DNA reads TGTGCCTGGATCCGGACTAGCGGCCATGAGCAGTTCTTC. Its protein product is CAWIRTSGHEQFF.

The chain has TRBV7-2 and TRBJ1-1, with TRBD1 as a possible D gene (5 bases). The CDR3 runs to 14 residues. Germline V lookup: CDR1 SGHTA, CDR2 FQGNSA. The V gene lost 6 bases and the J gene lost 4 bases, with 15 bases spanning the gap. Written as DNA, the CDR3 is TGTGCCAGCAGTCGTACGGGGGGGATCACTGAAGCTTTCTTT. Translation gives CASSRTGGITEAFF.

The chain recombines TRBV6-2 or TRBV6-3 with TRBJ2-1; possible D gene TRBD2, 6 bases. The V end lost 0 bases, the J end lost 4 bases, and 16 bases lay between the germline ends. This CDR3 comprises 17 residues. Germline V gene data show CDR1 as MNHEY and CDR2 as SVGEGT. The CDR3 here is CASSYSLPGVRYNEQFF. The CDR3 bases are TGTGCCAGCAGTTACTCACTCCCGGGGGTAAGGTACAATGAGCAGTTCTTC.

This chain connects TRBV24-1 to TRBJ2-5, with 10 bases identical to TRBD1. The CDR3 spans 13 residues. V was pared by 7 bases and J by 5 bases, with 3 bases of the junction left unmatched. Germline CDR1 is KGHDR and CDR2 is SFDVKD. This CDR3 reads CATRGQGIETQYF. The CDR3 DNA sequence: TGTGCCACCAGGGGACAGGGGATCGAGACCCAGTACTTC.

This clone was observed a single time. This may stem from a read error, because a much larger clone lies one nucleotide away. This specimen includes other DNA sequences encoding the same CDR3. The chain recombines TRBV2 with TRBJ1-1; D uncertain. CDR1 is SNHLY, CDR2 FYNNEI, per germline. The CDR3 loop spans 15 amino acids. Deletions cut 7 bases from V and 2 bases from J, with 17 bases between. CDR3 sequence (DNA): TGTGCCAGCATAACCGGAGGAGCAGTAAACACTGAAGCTTTCTTT. Translating gives CASITGGAVNTEAFF.

The V gene is TRBV7-9, the J gene TRBJ1-5; D is perhaps TRBD1 (5 bases). V lost 3 bases, J lost 5 bases, and 8 bases lay in between. CDR3 length: 13 residues. Germline CDR1 and CDR2: SEHNR and FQNEAQ (reference sequence). The CDR3 is CASSFSGDQPQHF. In nucleotides, the CDR3 is TGTGCCAGCAGCTTTTCGGGGGATCAGCCCCAGCATTTT.

The rearrangement links TRBV3-1 (or the pseudogene TRBV3-2) to TRBJ1-2, with TRBD1 as a possible D gene (5 bases). The CDR3 totals 16 residues. V was clipped by 4 bases and J by 4 bases, with 19 bases between them. CDR1 and CDR2 from the germline V gene are LGHDT and YNNKEL (reference sequence). The CDR3 reads CASSLPGGGAVYGYTF. CDR3 in DNA: TGTGCCAGCAGCCTTCCAGGTGGAGGGGCCGTCTATGGCTACACCTTC.

This chain links TRBV9 with TRBJ1-6; TRBD1 aligns across 7 bases. CDR1 and CDR2 from the germline V gene are SGDLS and YYNGEE. There are 17 residues in the CDR3. V shed 4 bases and J 5 bases; nucleotides not matched to a gene: 12. The CDR3 DNA follows: TGTGCCAGCAGCTTCCGGACAGGACCATCTAATAATTCACCCCTCCACTTT. It specifies CASSFRTGPSNNSPLHF.

V and J are TRBV5-1 and TRBJ2-7; 7 bases line up with TRBD1. The CDR3 extends over 13 amino acids. The germline V gene encodes CDR1 SGHRS and CDR2 YFSETQ. Germline trimming cut 4 bases from V and 2 bases from J; bases unmatched to any gene: 3. In nucleotides, the CDR3 is TGCGCCAGCAGCCGAGGACAGGCCTACGAGCAGTACTTC. Translating gives CASSRGQAYEQYF.

The genes are TRBV19 and TRBJ2-7; 10 bases fit TRBD2. Germline CDR1 is LNHDA and CDR2 is SQIVND (reference sequence). The ends lost 5 bases at V and 9 bases at J; junction bases unmatched: 7. There are 13 residues in the CDR3. In DNA form, the CDR3 reads TGTGCCAGTAGTCCGGGGCGGACTAGCGGGCAGTACTTC. Amino acid sequence: CASSPGRTSGQYF.

The chain carries TRBV10-3 and TRBJ1-2; D possibly corresponds to TRBD1 (5 bases). Germline CDR1 is ENHRY and CDR2 is SYGVKD. The length of the CDR3 is 14 residues. Trimming left V 4 bases short and J 7 bases short, with 16 bases between. CDR3 in amino acids: CAISASERQTGYTF. The CDR3 nucleotides are TGTGCCATCAGTGCTTCCGAGAGACAGACTGGCTACACCTTC.

The rearrangement links TRBV7-9 to TRBJ2-7; 12 bases line up with TRBD2. This CDR3 spans 16 amino acids. V was clipped by 6 bases and J by 9 bases; unmatched bases: 15. From germline, CDR1 is SEHNR and CDR2 FQNEAQ (reference sequence). The CDR3 coding sequence is TGTGCCAGCAGTTTAACCGCCGGGACTAGCGGGTCGGGGCAGTACTTC. Its translation is CASSLTAGTSGSGQYF.

The V and J genes are TRBV7-9 and TRBJ1-3; 8 bases match TRBD1. V was pared by 7 bases and J by 0 bases, with 8 bases of the junction left unmatched. The CDR3 extends over 16 amino acids. Per the germline V gene, CDR1 is SEHNR and CDR2 is FQNEAQ (reference sequence). The chain's CDR3 is CASNSDRGPSGNTIYF. The CDR3 DNA reads as TGTGCCAGCAACTCCGACAGGGGACCCTCTGGAAACACCATATATTTT.

This chain joins TRBV30 and TRBJ2-7; D is unresolved. The CDR3 is 12 amino acids. V was trimmed by 4 bases and J by 0 bases, leaving 7 bases between them. CDR1 is GTSNPN, CDR2 SVGIG, per germline (reference sequence). The CDR3 spells CAWKYSSYEQYF. DNA of the CDR3: TGTGCCTGGAAGTACAGCTCCTACGAGCAGTACTTC.

The chain employs TRBV19 and TRBJ1-1, with TRBD1 matching over 8 bases. V was pared by 6 bases and J by 11 bases, with 5 bases of the junction left unmatched. CDR1 is LNHDA, CDR2 SQIVND, per germline (reference sequence). The CDR3 has 11 residues. The CDR3 protein is CASSRQGYAFF. The CDR3, as DNA: TGTGCCAGTAGCAGACAGGGGTACGCTTTCTTT.